These 7 T cell receptor beta chains came from one sample sequenced in a study of relationships among human T cell subsets. The CD45RA-negative fraction was bead-selected with anti-CD45RO to obtain memory T cells. Semiquantitative ARM-PCR amplified T cell receptor alpha and beta CDR3 regions from mRNA. In ARM-PCR, communal superprimers followed tagged nested gene-specific primers for exponential amplification. TCRdb re-derived calls from the multiplex PCR reads in MiXCR, one entry per CDR3 protein. The sample holds 8,500 to 10,000 distinct CDR3 sequences, 50% to 60% seen once. Specimen: memory T cells sorted from blood. The receptors stem from a man between 40 and 49 years old in good health.

For this clonotype: A junction end diverges from the germline sequence, so it may reflect a read error. The chain uses TRBV7-8 and TRBJ2-1; 12 nucleotides agree with TRBD2. There are 16 residues in the CDR3. The germline V gene has CDR1 SGHVS and CDR2 FQNEAQ. CDR3 sequence reads: CAGSLMGLAGANEQFF. The CDR3 bases are TGTGCCGGCAGCTTAATGGGACTAGCGGGTGCCAATGAGCAGTTCTTC.

V is TRBV6-5 and J is TRBJ2-1; D ambiguous. V was clipped by 4 bases and J by 8 bases, with 12 bases between them. This CDR3 region has 13 residues. In germline, CDR1 is MNHEY, CDR2 SVGAGI. CDR3 sequence reads: CASSSTDRYEQFF. CDR3 DNA sequence: TGTGCCAGCAGTTCTACAGATCGTTATGAGCAGTTCTTC.

This clonotype was seen a single time. The rearrangement links TRBV10-2 to TRBJ2-5, with TRBD2 matching 9 bases. This CDR3 is built from 18 residues. V dropped 3 bases and J dropped 1; count of bases not matched to a gene: 12. Looked up from germline, CDR1 is WSHSY and CDR2 is SAAADI. In DNA form, the CDR3 reads TGCGCCAGCAGTGAAATCTCTTTCGCGGGGGGGATCCAAGAGACCCAGTACTTC. Amino acid sequence: CASSEISFAGGIQETQYF.

The rearrangement links TRBV10-2 to TRBJ1-5; the match to TRBD1 covers 9 bases. The J segment lost 0 bases and the V segment lost 5 bases, leaving 8 bases of the junction unmatched. Germline-derived CDR1 and CDR2 are WSHSY and SAAADI. The CDR3 is 17 residues long. CDR3 in DNA: TGCGCCAGCAGTTCCCGACAGGGGGAAAATAGCAATCAGCCCCAGCATTTT. Residues: CASSSRQGENSNQPQHF.

The chain couples TRBV30 to TRBJ2-3; TRBD1 is a possible D gene (5 bases). The CDR3 has 12 amino acids. The V gene lost 4 bases and the J gene lost 8 bases, with 13 bases spanning the gap. Per the germline V gene, CDR1 is GTSNPN and CDR2 is SVGIG (reference sequence). This chain's CDR3 is CAWMPDTGTQYF. CDR3 DNA: TGTGCCTGGATGCCGGACACGGGTACGCAGTATTTT.

Here the CDR3 DNA reads TGTGCCAGCAGCCCCAGCCCAGGCTTGAACATTCAGTACTTC. Its translation: CASSPSPGLNIQYF. This chain connects TRBV11-2 to TRBJ2-4, with D uncertain. The length of the CDR3 is 14 residues. In germline, CDR1 is SGHAT, CDR2 FQNNGV. V lost 5 bases, J lost 7 bases, and 15 bases lay in between.

The chain joins TRBV11-2 to TRBJ2-7; 11 bases fit TRBD2. Germline CDR1 and CDR2: SGHAT and FQNNGV. Germline trimming cut 5 bases from V and 0 bases from J; bases unmatched to any gene: 3. The CDR3 spans 15 residues. The chain's CDR3 is CASSRTSGSSYEQYF. Written as DNA, the CDR3 is TGTGCCAGCAGCCGTACTAGCGGGAGCTCCTACGAGCAGTACTTC.